This T cell receptor (beta chain) was identified in a study of T cells in tumors after PD-1 blockade. Study-level information: Patients received pembrolizumab 200 mg every 3 weeks or cemiplimab 350 mg every 2 weeks. During anti-PD-1 treatment, some patients continued daily vismodegib 150 mg. Blood samples averaged around 100,000 templates (range about 24,679-260,000) and 35,000 to 40,000 unique clonotypes. Study findings and constraints: Some novel exhausted tumor clones appeared in pre-treatment blood, suggesting peripheral recruitment.

Comments on this clone: Antigen unknown.

The repertoire was sequenced with immunoSEQ multiplex PCR; TCRdb's copy has only in-frame clones and lacks some. This sample yields tens of thousands of clones, of which around 72% are seen a single time; around 43% belongs to the top ten. The length of the CDR3 is 16 residues. With V trimmed by 4 bases and J by 1 base, 9 bases remained unmatched. Germline assignment: CDR1 LGHNA and CDR2 YSLEER. The receptor was isolated from a human donor with basal cell carcinoma. The source material was PBMCs, sampled after anti-PD-1 treatment. This chain joins TRBV4-3 and TRBJ1-2; 7 nucleotides line up with TRBD1. For the CDR3, the DNA is TGCGCCAGCAGCCGACGGCAGGGGGGTGATAACTATGGCTACACCTTC. Its translation is CASSRRQGGDNYGYTF.